The 5 T cell receptor beta chains reported below all come from one sample, sequenced in a study of OX40 agonist ivuxolimab in advanced cancers. Produced via immunoSEQ multiplex PCR; TCRdb's table is partial and in-frame only. The repertoire holds about 93,000 clones, about 91% seen once, with 0.4% to 0.55% in the top ten. Sequencing was performed on CD4+ or CD8+ T cells sorted from blood, taken in a trial of the OX40 agonist ivuxolimab. The receptors here all came from an adult with an advanced solid tumor such as melanoma, head and neck, liver or kidney cancer.

The chain is built from TRBV7-9 and TRBJ2-2, with D hard to call. The CDR3 is 14 amino acids. Germline V gene sequence: CDR1 SEHNR, CDR2 FQNEAQ (reference sequence). V was trimmed by 2 bases and J by 5 bases, leaving 9 bases between them. The CDR3 is CASSLRPVTGELFF. The CDR3 nucleotides are TGTGCCAGCAGCTTAAGGCCTGTGACCGGGGAGCTGTTTTTT.

The chain recombines TRBV5-1 with TRBJ1-5, with TRBD1 as a possible D gene (5 bases). V shed 4 bases and J shed 1 base, with 15 bases lying between them. The germline gives CDR1 SGHRS, CDR2 YFSETQ. CDR3 length: 16 residues. The CDR3 DNA reads as TGCGCCAGCAGCCTCGGGCAGGGTGGAAGCAATCAGCCCCAGCATTTT. The encoded protein is CASSLGQGGSNQPQHF.

V and J are TRBV10-1 and TRBJ2-3, with D possibly called TRBD1 or TRBD2 (5 bases each). V was shortened by 6 bases and J by 0 bases, with 13 bases between the two germline ends. The CDR3 is 15 residues long. CDR1 and CDR2 from the germline V gene are WNHNN and SYGVQD (reference sequence). CDR3 nucleotides: TGCGCCAGCAGCTCCGGGACGGGTAGCACAGATACGCAGTATTTT. As protein: CASSSGTGSTDTQYF.

The chain employs TRBV11-2 and TRBJ2-7, with 9 positions matching TRBD2. This CDR3 is 14 amino acids long. CDR1 and CDR2 (germline): SGHAT, FQNNGV. Unmatched junction bases numbered 7, after V lost 7 bases and J lost 3 bases. CDR3 in DNA: TGTGCCAGCAACTCAAAGACTAGCGGCTACGAGCAGTACTTC. This sequence encodes CASNSKTSGYEQYF.

The DNA for the CDR3 is TGTGCCTGGTCCCGGGGGGTTGGGGCCGAGCAGTACTTC. This translates into CAWSRGVGAEQYF. The J gene is TRBJ2-7, the V gene TRBV30; 7 nucleotides line up with TRBD2. CDR1 and CDR2 (germline): GTSNPN, SVGIG (reference sequence). The CDR3 has 13 amino acids. With 5 bases clipped from V and 6 bases from J, the junction kept 10 bases outside the gene matches.